This T cell receptor beta chain stems from a study of cytomegalovirus exposure and HLA in healthy donors. The germline V gene has CDR1 SGHDT and CDR2 YYEEEE. V lost 1 base and J 4 bases, leaving 8 bases between the germline ends. The CDR3 contains 13 residues. This clone appeared once. Amplification used 60 Vbeta primers and 13 Jbeta primers. TCRdb keeps only in-frame clones here, not all; method: immunoSEQ multiplex PCR. The sample yields over 70,000 clones, over 65% seen once. The sequence was collected from a man aged 50 or older in good health and CMV-seropositive. The V gene is TRBV5-6, the J gene TRBJ1-2; no definite D call. Sequences were obtained from PBMCs. The CDR3: CASSLFGSYGYTF. In DNA form, the CDR3 reads TGTGCCAGCAGCTTGTTCGGTTCCTATGGCTACACCTTC.